The 23 T cell receptor beta chains reported below all come from one sample, sequenced in a study of beta chain features in type 1 diabetes. Overall study results and limits: All four CD4+ subsets of Type 1 diabetes patients contained TCRB CDR3s that were moderately but significantly shorter.

Of the isolated RNA, all was reverse transcribed, and so the sequenced material was expressed TCRB transcripts. Assay: immunoSEQ multiplex PCR; the TCRdb copy retains only in-frame clones and omits some. In the table there are a few hundred thousand clones, roughly 12% of which are singletons. No antigen has been identified for these receptors. The sequenced sample was naive CD4+ T cells from blood. These receptors came from a woman younger than 35 with type 1 diabetes.

The sample holds a few counts of this clone. The chain couples TRBV18 to TRBJ2-3, with D possibly being TRBD1 (6 bases). This CDR3 comprises 14 residues. V was pared by 4 bases and J by 5 bases, with 13 bases between. Germline V lookup: CDR1 KGHSH, CDR2 LQKENI. CDR3 sequence reads: CASSQAQGGDTQYF. CDR3 sequence (DNA): TGTGCCAGCTCACAGGCACAGGGTGGAGATACGCAGTATTTT.

This clone has a handful of counts. V gene TRBV7-2 combines with J gene TRBJ2-5, with D perhaps matching TRBD2 (5 bases). CDR3 length equals 13 residues. The germline V gene encodes CDR1 SGHTA and CDR2 FQGNSA. V shed 1 base and J shed 5 bases, with 8 bases lying between them. The CDR3 DNA follows: TGTGCCAGCAGCTTAGGGGGAGAGGAGACCCAGTACTTC. It specifies CASSLGGEETQYF.

The chain recombines TRBV29-1 with TRBJ2-5, with TRBD1 matching over 7 bases. Germline lookup yields CDR1 SQVTM and CDR2 ANQGSEA. J was trimmed by 3 bases and V by 7 bases; bases with no gene match: 11. CDR3 length equals 14 residues. The CDR3 bases are TGCAGCGCAGGACAGGCAGACCCAGAAGAGACCCAGTACTTC. It is translated as CSAGQADPEETQYF.

In this sample, this clone turned up a few times. The chain couples TRBV7-9 to TRBJ2-5, with 7 bases aligning to TRBD1. Germline CDR1 reads SEHNR; CDR2 reads FQNEAQ (reference sequence). This CDR3 has 14 amino acids. The V gene end was trimmed by 5 bases and the J gene end by 0 bases; junction bases not matched to a gene: 3. The DNA for the CDR3 is TGTGCCAGCAGCCCGGGACAGCACCAAGAGACCCAGTACTTC. This sequence encodes CASSPGQHQETQYF.

The chain is built from TRBV5-4 and TRBJ2-1, with 12 bases matching TRBD2. The ends lost 4 bases at V and 6 bases at J; junction bases unmatched: 5. Germline V CDR1 and CDR2: SGHNT, YYREEE (reference sequence). The CDR3 spans 15 residues. The CDR3 DNA is TGTGCCAGCAGCCAACTAGCGGGAGGACCCAATGAGCAGTTCTTC. Translation gives CASSQLAGGPNEQFF.

The V and J genes are TRBV18 and TRBJ2-7; 9 bases match TRBD1. From germline, CDR1 is KGHSH and CDR2 LQKENI. The CDR3 spans 15 residues. V was clipped by 2 bases and J by 5 bases; unmatched bases: 7. The CDR3 DNA reads as TGTGCCAGCTCACCATCGGGGACAGGGCTGAACGAGCAGTACTTC. Translation gives CASSPSGTGLNEQYF.

In this sample, this clone turned up a few times. V gene TRBV7-7 combines with J gene TRBJ2-5; 12 bases are shared with TRBD2. CDR1 SSHAT and CDR2 FNYEAQ come from the germline V gene (reference sequence). The CDR3 consists of 15 residues. J was trimmed by 5 bases and V by 6 bases; bases with no gene match: 7. CDR3 loop: CASSLAGGRLETQYF. DNA of the CDR3: TGTGCCAGCAGTCTAGCGGGAGGGCGATTGGAGACCCAGTACTTC.

The chain is built from TRBV11-2 and TRBJ2-4; 11 nucleotides match TRBD1. Germline V gene data show CDR1 as SGHAT and CDR2 as FQNNGV. The junction had 8 bases not matched to a gene; V was cut back by 5 bases and J by 8 bases. The CDR3 contains 15 residues. This CDR3 reads CASSLTRDRGYIQYF. The CDR3 region has the DNA TGTGCCAGCAGCCTCACCCGGGACAGGGGGTACATTCAGTACTTC.

This rearrangement joins TRBV11-2 to TRBJ2-5; 11 bases line up with TRBD1. The CDR3 spans 15 residues. V was clipped by 5 bases and J by 4 bases; unmatched bases: 6. Germline V CDR1 and CDR2: SGHAT, FQNNGV. The CDR3: CASSRTGGRGETQYF. The DNA of the CDR3 is TGTGCCAGCAGCCGGACAGGGGGCCGGGGAGAGACCCAGTACTTC.

The gene calls are TRBV7-8 and TRBJ2-4; TRBD2 agrees at 8 bases. Looked up from germline, CDR1 is SGHVS and CDR2 is FQNEAQ. V lost 1 base, J lost 0 bases, and 8 bases stayed unmatched. This CDR3 has 18 amino acids. CDR3 amino acids: CASSLGGRGGIAKNIQYF. The CDR3, as DNA: TGTGCCAGCAGCTTAGGGGGCCGGGGGGGCATAGCCAAAAACATTCAGTACTTC.

This clone appeared a few times. The chain is built from TRBV19 and TRBJ1-1, with no clear D. CDR1 LNHDA and CDR2 SQIVND come from the germline V gene (reference sequence). This CDR3 has 16 residues. V lost 7 bases and J lost 0, with 18 bases in between. CDR3 loop: CASTPGRSLMNTEAFF. CDR3 nucleotides: TGTGCCAGTACCCCTGGGAGGTCTCTCATGAACACTGAAGCTTTCTTT.

In its sample, this clone was seen a few times. The V and J genes are TRBV29-1 and TRBJ2-5, with TRBD2 matching 9 bases. Germline V gene data show CDR1 as SQVTM and CDR2 as ANQGSEA. The length of the CDR3 is 15 residues. V lost 6 bases to trimming and J lost 1 base; unmatched junction nucleotides: 9. CDR3 amino acids: CSVRLRLAAQETQYF. CDR3 bases: TGCAGCGTCCGCCTACGACTAGCGGCCCAAGAGACCCAGTACTTC.

This sequence joins TRBV4-1 and TRBJ2-7, with TRBD2 matching over 8 bases. Germline V gene data show CDR1 as MGHRA and CDR2 as YSYEKL. The CDR3 covers 14 residues. V was pared by 0 bases and J by 5 bases, with 3 bases of the junction left unmatched. CDR3 DNA sequence: TGCGCCAGCAGCCAAGACCGGACTAGCAACGAGCAGTACTTC. Translation gives CASSQDRTSNEQYF.

With regard to this clone: Other DNA sequences in the sample encode the same CDR3. The chain uses TRBV14 and TRBJ1-3; the D gene is possibly TRBD1 (5 bases). Germline V gene data show CDR1 as SGHDN and CDR2 as FVKESK. Trimming left V 1 base short and J 4 bases short, with 5 bases between. This CDR3 is 13 amino acids long. The CDR3 region is CASSQAGGNTIYF. The CDR3 DNA is TGTGCCAGCAGCCAAGCAGGGGGAAACACCATATATTTT.

This clone was counted a few times. The rearrangement joins TRBV18 to TRBJ1-1, with 8 bases matching TRBD1. The J segment lost 8 bases and the V segment lost 3 bases, leaving 2 bases of the junction unmatched. The germline V gene encodes CDR1 KGHSH and CDR2 LQKENI. The CDR3 covers 12 residues. Written as DNA, the CDR3 is TGTGCCAGCTCACCCGGGGACAGGGAAGCTTTCTTT. Encoded protein: CASSPGDREAFF.

There are a few counts of this clone. The chain links TRBV28 to TRBJ2-7; D perhaps matches TRBD2 (6 bases). V dropped 6 bases and J dropped 9 bases, with 12 bases sitting between them. CDR1 is MDHEN and CDR2 is SYDVKM in the germline V gene. The CDR3 runs 11 residues. CDR3 protein: CASSGVGGQYF. CDR3 nucleotides: TGTGCCAGCAGCGGCGTGGGGGGGCAGTACTTC.

The CDR3 loop reads CASRQPAYGYTF. DNA of the CDR3: TGTGCCAGTAGACAGCCGGCCTATGGCTACACCTTC. V usage is TRBV19 and J usage is TRBJ1-2; D gene ambiguous. V lost 6 bases and J 4 bases, leaving 9 bases between the germline ends. The germline V gene has CDR1 LNHDA and CDR2 SQIVND (reference sequence). The CDR3 loop spans 12 amino acids.

The chain is built from TRBV7-9 and TRBJ1-2; 10 nucleotides match TRBD1. Unmatched junction bases numbered 19, after V lost 5 bases and J lost 7 bases. The germline V gene encodes CDR1 SEHNR and CDR2 FQNEAQ (reference sequence). This CDR3 is built from 18 residues. CDR3 amino acids: CASSRTPAGTGEKSGYTF. CDR3 in DNA: TGTGCCAGCAGCCGCACCCCGGCCGGGACAGGGGAAAAAAGTGGCTACACCTTC.

The rearrangement joins TRBV2 to TRBJ1-1, with 9 bases identical to TRBD1. Germline trimming cut 8 bases from V and 4 bases from J; bases unmatched to any gene: 8. Per the germline V gene, CDR1 is SNHLY and CDR2 is FYNNEI. The CDR3 covers 14 residues. The CDR3 DNA follows: TGTGCCAGCCTCCAGACAGGGGGTGTCACTGAAGCTTTCTTT. It yields the protein CASLQTGGVTEAFF.

This clone has more than one count but fewer than ten. CDR3 region: CASSPSTSGYNEQFF. Written as DNA, the CDR3 is TGTGCCAGCAGCCCCTCGACTAGCGGCTACAATGAGCAGTTCTTC. The J gene is TRBJ2-1, the V gene TRBV9, with 9 bases identical to TRBD2. The germline gives CDR1 SGDLS, CDR2 YYNGEE. Unmatched junction bases numbered 5, after V lost 4 bases and J lost 3 bases. The CDR3 spans 15 residues.

The chain couples TRBV28 to TRBJ1-1; D is ambiguous. The CDR3 runs 13 residues. V gave up 6 bases and J gave up 2 bases, with 10 bases separating them. Germline V gene data show CDR1 as MDHEN and CDR2 as SYDVKM. CDR3 residues: CASRYDTNTEAFF. The CDR3 nucleotides are TGTGCCAGCAGATATGACACAAACACTGAAGCTTTCTTT.

This clone appeared a few times. The chain links TRBV28 to TRBJ2-3; 9 nucleotides align to TRBD1. Trimming removed 6 bases from V and 4 bases from J; junction bases left unmatched: 8. The CDR3 length is 15 residues. Germline V gives CDR1 MDHEN, CDR2 SYDVKM. The CDR3 DNA is TGTGCCAGCAGGGAAGGACAGGGGAGGGCAGATACGCAGTATTTT. This gives the protein CASREGQGRADTQYF.

This clone showed up just a few times. The chain combines TRBV6-6 with TRBJ2-7; TRBD2 matches at 8 bases. Germline trimming cut 5 bases from V and 3 bases from J; bases unmatched to any gene: 12. The germline CDR1 and CDR2 sequences are MNHNY and SVGAGI (reference sequence). The CDR3 totals 16 residues. The DNA of the CDR3 is TGTGCCAGCAGTACCTTAACGGGAGGGCCTTTCTACGAGCAGTACGTC. Translation gives CASSTLTGGPFYEQYV.